These T cell receptor beta chains were read from a single sample in a study of shared clonotypes between healthy human individuals. Some clones are missing from TCRdb's copy, which holds only in-frame ones; the method was immunoSEQ multiplex PCR. The sample includes about 320,000 clones, around nine tenths seen only once; the top ten take around 15%. Input material: memory CD8+ T cells sorted from blood. All receptors derive from a young man in good health. Each CDR3 is given with its conserved first and last residue. Each record gives: CDR3 protein, CDR3 DNA, V gene, clone size, J gene, D gene. A D gene is named only where the DNA matches it firmly. Some rows have no size entry. The others give once, few or many, or a class for an expanded clone.

CDR3: CASSYWPQNTGELFF; DNA: TGTGCCAGCAGTTACTGGCCGCAGAACACCGGGGAGCTGTTTTTT; V: TRBV6-5; size: NA; J: TRBJ2-2; D: NA
CDR3: CASSHYSPIDLGYTF; DNA: TGTGCCAGCAGCCATTACAGCCCTATAGACCTTGGCTACACCTTC; V: TRBV7-9; size: NA; J: TRBJ1-2; D: NA
CDR3: CASSLAQGIDYGYTF; DNA: TGTGCCAGCAGCTTAGCGCAGGGTATCGACTATGGCTACACCTTC; V: TRBV7-9; size: once; J: TRBJ1-2; D: NA
CDR3: CASSYGENNEQFF; DNA: TGTGCCAGCAGTTATGGCGAAAACAATGAGCAGTTCTTC; V: TRBV6-6; size: many; J: TRBJ2-1; D: NA
CDR3: CASRSRNSYEQYF; DNA: TGCGCCAGCAGGTCAAGGAACTCCTACGAGCAGTACTTC; V: TRBV5-1; size: NA; J: TRBJ2-7; D: NA
CDR3: CASSLAGAGGETQYF; DNA: TGCGCCAGCAGCTTGGCTGGGGCGGGAGGAGAGACCCAGTACTTC; V: TRBV5-1; size: NA; J: TRBJ2-5; D: TRBD2
CDR3: CASSQDEGGYEQYF; DNA: TGCGCCAGCAGCCAAGATGAGGGGGGATACGAGCAGTACTTC; V: TRBV4-3; size: NA; J: TRBJ2-7; D: NA
CDR3: CASSLLGRTYEQYF; DNA: TGTGCCAGCAGTTTACTAGGACGGACATACGAGCAGTACTTC; V: TRBV27; size: NA; J: TRBJ2-7; D: NA
CDR3: CASDRGFQETQYF; DNA: TGTGCCTCAGACAGGGGGTTTCAAGAGACCCAGTACTTC; V: TRBV30; size: once; J: TRBJ2-5; D: TRBD1
CDR3: CASSPIPDTQYF; DNA: TGTGCCAGCAGTCCTATACCAGATACGCAGTATTTT; V: TRBV6-6; size: NA; J: TRBJ2-3; D: NA
CDR3: CASTVSWGNEQFF; DNA: TGTGCCAGTACTGTATCGTGGGGAAATGAGCAGTTCTTC; V: TRBV19; size: NA; J: TRBJ2-1; D: NA
CDR3: CASSSGAGSVETQYF; DNA: TGTGCCAGCAGCTCCGGAGCGGGGTCGGTGGAGACCCAGTACTTC; V: TRBV11-2; size: NA; J: TRBJ2-5; D: TRBD2
CDR3: CASSLGVGGDTQYF; DNA: TGTGCCAGCAGCTTAGGTGTGGGAGGAGATACGCAGTATTTT; V: TRBV11-2; size: NA; J: TRBJ2-3; D: NA
CDR3: CASTTHFTGNPYGYTF; DNA: TGTGCCAGCACTACGCACTTCACAGGGAATCCCTATGGCTACACCTTC; V: TRBV28; size: NA; J: TRBJ1-2; D: NA
CDR3: CASSLYRGYEQYF; DNA: TGTGCCAGCAGCCTTTACAGGGGCTACGAGCAGTACTTC; V: TRBV28; size: NA; J: TRBJ2-7; D: TRBD1
CDR3: CASSLGGTTQTF; DNA: TGTGCCAGCAGCTTAGGGGGGACTACTCAAACCTTC; V: TRBV7-9; size: NA; J: TRBJ2-7; D: TRBD2
CDR3: CASSQDQGDGRLFF; DNA: TGCGCCAGCAGCCAAGATCAAGGCGACGGACGGCTGTTTTTT; V: TRBV4-1; size: NA; J: TRBJ2-2; D: NA
CDR3: CASSWGEETQYF; DNA: TGTGCCAGCAGCTGGGGTGAGGAGACCCAGTACTTC; V: TRBV2; size: NA; J: TRBJ2-5; D: NA
CDR3: CASSVALQPQHF; DNA: TGTGCCAGCAGCGTCGCGTTGCAGCCCCAGCATTTT; V: TRBV7-9; size: once; J: TRBJ1-5; D: NA
CDR3: CASSSGGGYEQYF; DNA: TGTGCCAGCAGCAGCGGGGGAGGGTACGAGCAGTACTTC; V: TRBV5-4; size: NA; J: TRBJ2-7; D: TRBD2
CDR3: CASSRLQGPDDTF; DNA: TGTGCCAGCAGCCGATTACAGGGCCCTGATGACACCTTC; V: TRBV6-6; size: NA; J: TRBJ1-2; D: NA
CDR3: CASSPQQGAEQPQHF; DNA: TGTGCCAGCAGCCCCCAACAGGGGGCAGAACAGCCCCAGCATTTT; V: TRBV4-2; size: NA; J: TRBJ1-5; D: TRBD1
CDR3: CASSGYEQYF; DNA: TGTGCCAGCAGTGGGTACGAGCAGTACTTC; V: TRBV6-1; size: NA; J: TRBJ2-7; D: NA
CDR3: CASSLFLAGASANTGELFF; DNA: TGTGCCAGCAGCCTATTTCTAGCGGGAGCGTCCGCGAACACCGGGGAGCTGTTTTTT; V: TRBV11-3; size: NA; J: TRBJ2-2; D: TRBD2
CDR3: CASSFSGGNEQFF; DNA: TGTGCCAGCAGTTTTTCAGGGGGAAATGAGCAGTTCTTC; V: TRBV27; size: NA; J: TRBJ2-1; D: TRBD1
CDR3: CASTPGQGNSPLHF; DNA: TGTGCCAGCACCCCCGGACAGGGTAATTCACCCCTCCACTTT; V: TRBV5-6; size: few; J: TRBJ1-6; D: TRBD1
CDR3: CASSPEDGRPYNEQFF; DNA: TGTGCCAGCTCACCAGAGGACGGGCGCCCCTACAATGAGCAGTTCTTC; V: TRBV18; size: NA; J: TRBJ2-1; D: NA
CDR3: CASRRLAGGPTSHEQYF; DNA: TGTGCCAGCAGACGACTAGCGGGAGGGCCGACTTCCCACGAGCAGTACTTC; V: TRBV2; size: NA; J: TRBJ2-7; D: TRBD2
CDR3: CASSKAPGGYGYTF; DNA: TGTGCCAGCAGCAAAGCCCCAGGGGGTTATGGCTACACCTTC; V: TRBV7-9; size: NA; J: TRBJ1-2; D: TRBD1
CDR3: CASSLRQGYYEQYF; DNA: TGCGCCAGCAGCCTTAGACAGGGATACTACGAGCAGTACTTC; V: TRBV4-3; size: NA; J: TRBJ2-7; D: TRBD1
CDR3: CASSLGGGTEAFF; DNA: TGTGCCAGCAGCCTCGGCGGAGGCACTGAAGCTTTCTTT; V: TRBV9; size: NA; J: TRBJ1-1; D: NA
CDR3: CASGLVGKNSYEQYF; DNA: TGTGCTAGCGGGCTTGTGGGCAAGAATTCCTACGAGCAGTACTTC; V: TRBV9; size: NA; J: TRBJ2-7; D: TRBD2
CDR3: CASSSQYYYNSPLHF; DNA: TGTGCCAGCAGCTCGCAGTATTACTATAATTCACCCCTCCACTTT; V: TRBV5-4; size: NA; J: TRBJ1-6; D: NA
CDR3: CASSFRATSYEQYF; DNA: TGTGCCAGCAGCTTCAGGGCTACCTCCTACGAGCAGTACTTC; V: TRBV5-6; size: NA; J: TRBJ2-7; D: NA
CDR3: CASSQEGVPEAFF; DNA: TGCGCCAGCAGCCAAGAAGGGGTCCCTGAAGCTTTCTTT; V: TRBV4-1; size: NA; J: TRBJ1-1; D: NA
CDR3: CASSLRTGELFF; DNA: TGTGCCAGCAGCTTAAGAACCGGGGAGCTGTTTTTT; V: TRBV7-9; size: few; J: TRBJ2-2; D: NA
CDR3: CSVPTGVTGELFF; DNA: TGCAGCGTTCCGACGGGGGTTACCGGGGAGCTGTTTTTT; V: TRBV29-1; size: NA; J: TRBJ2-2; D: NA
CDR3: CASSRTANTGELFF; DNA: TGTGCCAGCAGCCGGACAGCGAACACCGGGGAGCTGTTTTTT; V: TRBV11-2; size: NA; J: TRBJ2-2; D: NA
CDR3: CASSLAGNQPQHF; DNA: TGTGCCAGCAGTTTGGCAGGCAATCAGCCCCAGCATTTT; V: TRBV6-5; size: NA; J: TRBJ1-5; D: NA
CDR3: CASSPSGTSGPGEQYF; DNA: TGTGCCAGCAGCCCATCCGGGACTAGCGGGCCAGGGGAGCAGTACTTC; V: TRBV13; size: NA; J: TRBJ2-7; D: TRBD2
CDR3: CASSSTGGYQPQHF; DNA: TGTGCCAGCAGCTCTACAGGGGGGTATCAGCCCCAGCATTTT; V: TRBV7-3; size: NA; J: TRBJ1-5; D: TRBD1